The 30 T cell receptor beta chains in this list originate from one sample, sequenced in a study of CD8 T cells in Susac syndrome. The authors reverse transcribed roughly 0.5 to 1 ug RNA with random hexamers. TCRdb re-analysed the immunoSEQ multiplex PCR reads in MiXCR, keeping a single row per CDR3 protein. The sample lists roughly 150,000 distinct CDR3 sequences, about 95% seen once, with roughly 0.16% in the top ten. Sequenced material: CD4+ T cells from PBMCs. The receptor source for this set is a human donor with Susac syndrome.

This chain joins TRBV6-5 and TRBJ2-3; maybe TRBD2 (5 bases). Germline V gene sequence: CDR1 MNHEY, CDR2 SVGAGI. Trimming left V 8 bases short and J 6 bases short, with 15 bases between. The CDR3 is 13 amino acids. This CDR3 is CASLRGGSDTQYF. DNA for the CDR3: TGTGCCAGCCTACGCGGCGGGTCGGATACGCAGTATTTT.

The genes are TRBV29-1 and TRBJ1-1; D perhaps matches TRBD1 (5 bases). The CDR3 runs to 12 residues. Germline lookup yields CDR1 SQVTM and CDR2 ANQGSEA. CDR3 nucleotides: TGCAGTATAGACAGCATGAACACTGAAGCTTTCTTT. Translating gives CSIDSMNTEAFF.

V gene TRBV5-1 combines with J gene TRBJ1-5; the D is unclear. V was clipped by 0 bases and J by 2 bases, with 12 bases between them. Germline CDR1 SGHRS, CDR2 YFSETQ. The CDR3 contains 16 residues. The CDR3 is CASSLDVSGGNQPQHF. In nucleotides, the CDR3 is TGCGCCAGCAGCTTGGACGTATCCGGGGGCAATCAGCCCCAGCATTTT.

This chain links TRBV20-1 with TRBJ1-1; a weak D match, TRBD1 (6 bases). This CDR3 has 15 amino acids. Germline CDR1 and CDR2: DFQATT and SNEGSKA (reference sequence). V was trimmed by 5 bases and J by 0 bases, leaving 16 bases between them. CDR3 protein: CSARKKGGVNTEAFF. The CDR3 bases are TGCAGTGCTCGAAAAAAAGGGGGGGTGAACACTGAAGCTTTCTTT.

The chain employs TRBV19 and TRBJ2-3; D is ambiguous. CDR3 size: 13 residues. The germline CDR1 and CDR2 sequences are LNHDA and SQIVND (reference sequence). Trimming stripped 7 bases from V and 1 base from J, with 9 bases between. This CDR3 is CASKALGTDTQYF. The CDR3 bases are TGTGCCAGTAAAGCACTCGGCACAGATACGCAGTATTTT.

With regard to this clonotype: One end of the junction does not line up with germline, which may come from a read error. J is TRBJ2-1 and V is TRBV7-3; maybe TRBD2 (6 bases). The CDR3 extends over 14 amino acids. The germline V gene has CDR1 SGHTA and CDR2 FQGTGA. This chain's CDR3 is CASSLTRDSFEQFF. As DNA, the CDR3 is TGTGCCAGCAGCCTAACCCGGGACTCCTTTGAGCAGTTCTTC. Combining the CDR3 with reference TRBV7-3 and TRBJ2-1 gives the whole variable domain GAGVSQTPSNKVTEKGKYVELRCDPISGHTALYWYRQSLGQGPEFLIYFQGTGAADDSGLPNDRFFAVRPEGSVSTLKIQRTERGDSAVYLCASSLTRDSFEQFFGPGTRLTVL.

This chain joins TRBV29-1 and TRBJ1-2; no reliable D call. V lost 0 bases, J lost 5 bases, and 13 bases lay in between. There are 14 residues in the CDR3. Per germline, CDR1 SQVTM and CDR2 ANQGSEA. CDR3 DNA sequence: TGCAGCGTTGAAGACCAAGTCGGGAGGTATGGCTACACCTTC. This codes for CSVEDQVGRYGYTF.

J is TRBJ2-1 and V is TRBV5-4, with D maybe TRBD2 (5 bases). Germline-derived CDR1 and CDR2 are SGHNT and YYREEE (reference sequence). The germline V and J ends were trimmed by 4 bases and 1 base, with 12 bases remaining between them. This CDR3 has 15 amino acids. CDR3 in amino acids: CASSRQLVSYNEQFF. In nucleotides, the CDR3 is TGTGCCAGCAGCCGTCAACTAGTTTCCTACAATGAGCAGTTCTTC.

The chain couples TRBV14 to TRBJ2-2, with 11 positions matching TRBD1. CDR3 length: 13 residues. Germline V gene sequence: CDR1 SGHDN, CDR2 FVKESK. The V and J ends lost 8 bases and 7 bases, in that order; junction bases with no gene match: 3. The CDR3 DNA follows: TGTGCCAGCGGGACAGGGGGAATCGGGGAGCTGTTTTTT. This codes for CASGTGGIGELFF.

CDR3 nucleotides: TGTGCCAGCAGCGTGACCGAACTCTACGAGCAGTACTTC. Protein product: CASSVTELYEQYF. The chain combines TRBV7-9 with TRBJ2-7; D ambiguous. Deletions cut 5 bases from V and 3 bases from J, with 11 bases between. Germline values: CDR1 SEHNR, CDR2 FQNEAQ (reference sequence). The CDR3 spans 13 residues.

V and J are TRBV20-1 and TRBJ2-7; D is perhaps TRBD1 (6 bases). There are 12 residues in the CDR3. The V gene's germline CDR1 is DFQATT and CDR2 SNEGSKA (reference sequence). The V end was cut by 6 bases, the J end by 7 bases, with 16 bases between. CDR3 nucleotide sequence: TGCAGTGCAACAGGGTCGATGACGGAGCAGTACTTC. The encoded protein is CSATGSMTEQYF.

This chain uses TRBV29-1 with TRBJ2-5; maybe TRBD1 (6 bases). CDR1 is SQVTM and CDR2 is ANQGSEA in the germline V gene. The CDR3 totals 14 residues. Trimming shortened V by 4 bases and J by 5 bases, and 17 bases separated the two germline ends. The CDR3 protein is CSVVENRAKETQYF. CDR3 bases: TGCAGCGTTGTTGAGAACAGGGCTAAGGAGACCCAGTACTTC.

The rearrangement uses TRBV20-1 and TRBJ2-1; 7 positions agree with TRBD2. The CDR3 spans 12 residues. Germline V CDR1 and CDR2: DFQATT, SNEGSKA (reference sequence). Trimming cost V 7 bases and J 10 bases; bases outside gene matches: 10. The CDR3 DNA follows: TGCAGTGTATCGTGGCGGGGGATAGAGCAGTTCTTC. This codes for CSVSWRGIEQFF.

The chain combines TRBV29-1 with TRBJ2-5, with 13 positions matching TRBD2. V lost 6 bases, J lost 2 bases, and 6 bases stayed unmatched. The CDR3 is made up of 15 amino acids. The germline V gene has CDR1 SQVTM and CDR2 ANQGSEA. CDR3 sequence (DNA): TGCAGCGTAGGGACTAGCGGGGCCCTTCAAGAGACCCAGTACTTC. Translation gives CSVGTSGALQETQYF.

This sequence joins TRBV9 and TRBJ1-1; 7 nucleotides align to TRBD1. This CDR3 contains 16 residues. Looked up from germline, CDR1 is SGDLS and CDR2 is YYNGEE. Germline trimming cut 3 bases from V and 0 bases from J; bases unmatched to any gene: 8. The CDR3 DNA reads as TGTGCCAGCAGCGCTGGGAGGGGGCGCATGAACACTGAAGCTTTCTTT. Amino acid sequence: CASSAGRGRMNTEAFF.

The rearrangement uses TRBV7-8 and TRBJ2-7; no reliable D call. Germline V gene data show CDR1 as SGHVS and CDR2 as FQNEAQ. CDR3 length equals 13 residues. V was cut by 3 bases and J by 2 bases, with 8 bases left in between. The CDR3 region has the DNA TGTGCCAGCAGCTTTGTCAAAACCTACGAGCAGTACTTC. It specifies CASSFVKTYEQYF.

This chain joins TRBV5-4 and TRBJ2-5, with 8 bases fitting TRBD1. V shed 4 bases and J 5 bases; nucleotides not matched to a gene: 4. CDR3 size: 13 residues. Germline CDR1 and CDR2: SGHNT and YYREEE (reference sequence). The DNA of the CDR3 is TGTGCCAGCAGCACAGGGGGAAGGGAGACCCAGTACTTC. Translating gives CASSTGGRETQYF.

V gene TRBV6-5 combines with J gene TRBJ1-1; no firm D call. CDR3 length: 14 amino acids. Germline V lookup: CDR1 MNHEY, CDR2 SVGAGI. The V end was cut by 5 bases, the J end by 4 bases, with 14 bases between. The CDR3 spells CASSSRGGGTEAFF. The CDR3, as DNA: TGTGCCAGCAGTAGCCGGGGAGGAGGCACTGAAGCTTTCTTT.

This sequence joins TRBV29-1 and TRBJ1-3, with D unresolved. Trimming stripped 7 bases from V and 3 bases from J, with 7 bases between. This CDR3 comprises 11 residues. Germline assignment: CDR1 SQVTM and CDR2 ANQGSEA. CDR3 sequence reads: CSGLHGNTIYF. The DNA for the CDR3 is TGCAGCGGCTTACATGGAAACACCATATATTTT.

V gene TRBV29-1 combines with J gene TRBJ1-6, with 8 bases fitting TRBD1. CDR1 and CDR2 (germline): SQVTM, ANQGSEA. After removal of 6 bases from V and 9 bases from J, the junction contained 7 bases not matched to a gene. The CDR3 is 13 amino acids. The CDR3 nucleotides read TGCAGCGTGGGGGGGACAGGTGGTTCACCCCTCCACTTT. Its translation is CSVGGTGGSPLHF.

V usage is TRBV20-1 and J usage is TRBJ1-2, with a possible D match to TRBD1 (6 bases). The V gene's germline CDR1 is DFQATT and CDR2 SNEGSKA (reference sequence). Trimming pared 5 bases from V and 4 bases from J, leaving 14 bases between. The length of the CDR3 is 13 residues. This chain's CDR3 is CSADPGHGYGYTF. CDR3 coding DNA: TGCAGTGCTGATCCGGGACACGGCTATGGCTACACCTTC.

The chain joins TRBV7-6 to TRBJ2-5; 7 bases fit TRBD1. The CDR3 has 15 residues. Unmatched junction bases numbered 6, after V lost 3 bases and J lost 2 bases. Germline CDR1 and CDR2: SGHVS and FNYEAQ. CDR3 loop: CASSFNQGEQETQYF. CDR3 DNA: TGTGCCAGCAGCTTTAACCAGGGGGAGCAAGAGACCCAGTACTTC.

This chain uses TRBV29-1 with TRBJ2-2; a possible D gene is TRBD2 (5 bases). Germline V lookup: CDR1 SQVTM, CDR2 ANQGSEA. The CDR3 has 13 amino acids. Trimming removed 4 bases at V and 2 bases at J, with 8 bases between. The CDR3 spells CSVAGFNTGELFF. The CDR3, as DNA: TGCAGCGTTGCGGGGTTCAACACCGGGGAGCTGTTTTTT.

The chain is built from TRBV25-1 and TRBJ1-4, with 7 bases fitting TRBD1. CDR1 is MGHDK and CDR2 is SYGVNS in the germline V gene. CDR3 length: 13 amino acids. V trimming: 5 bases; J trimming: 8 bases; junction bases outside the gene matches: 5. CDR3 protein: CASSKDRNEKLFF. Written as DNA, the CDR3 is TGTGCCAGCAGTAAGGACAGGAACGAAAAACTGTTTTTT.

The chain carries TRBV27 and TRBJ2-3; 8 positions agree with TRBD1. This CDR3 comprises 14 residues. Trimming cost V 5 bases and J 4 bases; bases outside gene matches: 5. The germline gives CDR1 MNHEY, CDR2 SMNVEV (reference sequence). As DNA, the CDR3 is TGTGCCAGCAGTAACGGACAGGGTCCAGATACGCAGTATTTT. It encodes CASSNGQGPDTQYF.

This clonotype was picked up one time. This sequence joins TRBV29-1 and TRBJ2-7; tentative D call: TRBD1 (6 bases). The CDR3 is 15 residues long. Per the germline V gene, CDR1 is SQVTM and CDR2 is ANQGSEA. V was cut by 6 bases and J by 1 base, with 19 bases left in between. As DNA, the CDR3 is TGCAGCGTCACGCAGGGGTCCTTAGCGTCCTACGAGCAGTACTTC. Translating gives CSVTQGSLASYEQYF.

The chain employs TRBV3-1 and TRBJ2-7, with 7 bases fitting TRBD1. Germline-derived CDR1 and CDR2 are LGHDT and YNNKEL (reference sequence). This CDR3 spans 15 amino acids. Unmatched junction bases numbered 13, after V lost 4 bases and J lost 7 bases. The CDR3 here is CASSPSGQYFTEQYF. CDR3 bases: TGTGCCAGCAGCCCTTCGGGACAGTATTTTACGGAGCAGTACTTC.

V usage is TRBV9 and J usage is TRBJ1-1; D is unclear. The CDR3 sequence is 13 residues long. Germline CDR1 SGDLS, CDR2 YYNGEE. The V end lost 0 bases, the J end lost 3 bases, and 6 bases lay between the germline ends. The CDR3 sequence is CASSVAADTEAFF. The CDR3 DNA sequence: TGTGCCAGCAGCGTAGCGGCAGACACTGAAGCTTTCTTT.

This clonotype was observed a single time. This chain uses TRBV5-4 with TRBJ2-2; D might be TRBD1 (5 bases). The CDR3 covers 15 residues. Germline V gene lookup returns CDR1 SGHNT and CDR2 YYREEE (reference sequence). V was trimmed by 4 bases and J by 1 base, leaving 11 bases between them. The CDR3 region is CASSLATVNTGELFF. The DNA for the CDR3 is TGTGCCAGCAGCCTCGCGACAGTGAACACCGGGGAGCTGTTTTTT.

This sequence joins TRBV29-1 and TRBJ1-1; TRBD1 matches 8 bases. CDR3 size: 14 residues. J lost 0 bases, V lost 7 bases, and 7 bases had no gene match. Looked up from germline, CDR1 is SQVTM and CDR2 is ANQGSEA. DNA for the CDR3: TGCAGCGCCCGACAGGGGTGGATGAACACTGAAGCTTTCTTT. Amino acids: CSARQGWMNTEAFF.